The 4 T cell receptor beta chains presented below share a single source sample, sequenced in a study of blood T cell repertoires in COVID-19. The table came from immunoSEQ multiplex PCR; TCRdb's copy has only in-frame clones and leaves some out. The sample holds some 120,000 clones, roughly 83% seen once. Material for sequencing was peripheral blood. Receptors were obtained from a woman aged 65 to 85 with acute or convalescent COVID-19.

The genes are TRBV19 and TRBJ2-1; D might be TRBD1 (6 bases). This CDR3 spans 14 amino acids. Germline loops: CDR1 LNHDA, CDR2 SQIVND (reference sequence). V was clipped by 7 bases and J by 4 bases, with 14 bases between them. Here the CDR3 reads CASTPNQGYNEQFF. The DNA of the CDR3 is TGTGCCAGTACCCCGAACCAGGGGTACAATGAGCAGTTCTTC.

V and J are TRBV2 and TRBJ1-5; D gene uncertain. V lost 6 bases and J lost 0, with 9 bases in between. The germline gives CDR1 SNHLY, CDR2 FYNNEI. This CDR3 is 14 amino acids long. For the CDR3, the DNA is TGTGCCAGCAGCAGCGGCCTTAGCAATCAGCCCCAGCATTTT. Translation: CASSSGLSNQPQHF. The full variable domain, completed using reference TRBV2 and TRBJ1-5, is EPEVTQTPSHQVTQMGQEVILRCVPISNHLYFYWYRQILGQKVEFLVSFYNNEISEKSEIFDDQFSVERPDGSNFTLKIRSTKLEDSAMYFCASSSGLSNQPQHFGDGTRLSIL.

CDR3 loop: CASSLVGGGIGNEQFF. For the CDR3, the DNA is TGTGCCAGCAGCTTAGTAGGGGGGGGTATTGGGAATGAGCAGTTCTTC. The chain carries TRBV7-2 and TRBJ2-1; weak D call: TRBD2 (7 bases). CDR3 length: 16 residues. V was clipped by 1 base and J by 7 bases, with 17 bases between them. Germline V CDR1 and CDR2: SGHTA, FQGNSA. Full variable domain (missing parts from reference TRBV7-2 and TRBJ2-1): GAGVSQSPSNKVTEKGKDVELRCDPISGHTALYWYRQSLGQGLEFLIYFQGNSAPDKSGLPSDRFSAERTGGSVSTLTIQRTQQEDSAVYLCASSLVGGGIGNEQFFGPGTRLTVL.

As DNA, the CDR3 is TGCGCTAGATGGTACGAGCAGTACTTC. This sequence encodes CARWYEQYF. The V call is TRBV23-1, the J call TRBJ2-7; D unclear. TRBV23-1 is treated as an ORF (open reading frame) with a function not yet certain. The CDR3 is 9 amino acids.